The rows below give T cell receptor beta chains drawn from one sample of a study of early T cells in non-severe SARS-CoV-2 infection. TCRdb redid the calling of the 5' RACE reads with MiXCR, one entry per CDR3 protein. This table has tens of thousands of distinct CDR3 sequences, 5.8% appearing once. The sample taken for sequencing was whole blood. Receptors originate from an adult who was a healthcare worker with PCR-confirmed SARS-CoV-2 infection or an uninfected control (not recorded which). Both conserved end residues are part of each CDR3. The order of the fields is D gene, clone size, J gene, V gene, CDR3 DNA, CDR3 protein. D genes are given only for firm matches. Where a row states a size, it is once, few, many or the class of an expanded clone; other rows omit it.

D: .
size: many
J: TRBJ1-2
V: TRBV9
DNA: TGTGCCAGCAGCGGATGGAGGGGAGTGGACTATGGCTACACCTTC
CDR3: CASSGWRGVDYGYTF

D: .
size: few
J: TRBJ1-5
V: TRBV28
DNA: TGTGCCAGCAGTAGCCCAAAAAGCAATCAGCCCCAGCATTTT
CDR3: CASSSPKSNQPQHF

D: .
size: few
J: TRBJ2-3
V: TRBV20-1
DNA: TGCAGTGCTAGAGATGGCAAGCGGGGCACAGATACGCAGTATTTT
CDR3: CSARDGKRGTDTQYF

D: TRBD1
size: few
J: TRBJ2-4
V: TRBV24-1
DNA: TGTGCCACCAGTGATGGGGACAGGGGGACGGACATTCAGTACTTC
CDR3: CATSDGDRGTDIQYF

D: .
size: many
J: TRBJ2-5
V: TRBV5-1
DNA: TGCGCCAGCAGCTTGTTGGGAGAGACCCAGTACTTC
CDR3: CASSLLGETQYF

D: TRBD1
size: many
J: TRBJ1-2
V: TRBV6-5
DNA: TGTGCCAGCAGTTACCGCGTACGACAGGGGGCCCGGCGTGGCTACACCTTC
CDR3: CASSYRVRQGARRGYTF

D: TRBD2
size: many
J: TRBJ2-3
V: TRBV6-4
DNA: TGTGCCAGCAGTGACTCGCTAGCGGGGGGGCCAGATACGCAGTATTTT
CDR3: CASSDSLAGGPDTQYF

D: TRBD1
size: many
J: TRBJ2-3
V: TRBV2
DNA: TGTGCCAGCAGTACCCGGGACAGGGGACGCACAGATACGCAGTATTTT
CDR3: CASSTRDRGRTDTQYF

D: .
size: few
J: TRBJ1-5
V: TRBV7-2
DNA: TGTGCCAGCAGCTTAGACCGGGGACAGCCCCAGCATTTT
CDR3: CASSLDRGQPQHF

D: TRBD1
size: many
J: TRBJ2-7
V: TRBV7-2
DNA: TGTGCCAGCAGCTTATTAGACAGGGCCTCCTACGAGCAGTACTTC
CDR3: CASSLLDRASYEQYF

D: .
size: many
J: TRBJ2-3
V: TRBV18
DNA: TGTGCCAGCTCACCAATTCATGAGTCAGATACGCAGTATTTT
CDR3: CASSPIHESDTQYF

D: .
size: few
J: TRBJ2-7
V: TRBV6-5
DNA: TGTGCCAGCGCTCGGACTTGGGCCTACGAGCAGTACTTC
CDR3: CASARTWAYEQYF

D: .
size: .
J: TRBJ1-6
V: TRBV3-1
DNA: TGTGCCAGCAGCAATACCCTTAATTCACCCCTCCACTTT
CDR3: CASSNTLNSPLHF

D: .
size: many
J: TRBJ1-2
V: TRBV4-1
DNA: TGCGCCAGCAGCCAAGGAGAGGCTTCGGGCTATGGCTACACCTTC
CDR3: CASSQGEASGYGYTF

D: .
size: many
J: TRBJ2-2
V: TRBV7-9
DNA: TGTGCCATCGACACCGGGGAGCTGTTTTTT
CDR3: CAIDTGELFF

D: .
size: many
J: TRBJ1-5
V: TRBV18
DNA: TGTGCCAGCTCACCATCCGGGGCTAATCAGCCCCAGCATTTT
CDR3: CASSPSGANQPQHF

D: .
size: few
J: TRBJ2-3
V: TRBV20-1
DNA: TGCAGTGCCAGTGGATCAGGGAGCACAGATACGCAGTATTTT
CDR3: CSASGSGSTDTQYF

D: .
size: medium-sized
J: TRBJ2-1
V: TRBV27
DNA: TGTGCCAGCAGTTTATTATGGACGACCCATGACGCTGAGCAGTTCTTC
CDR3: CASSLLWTTHDAEQFF

D: TRBD1
size: many
J: TRBJ2-6
V: TRBV6-5
DNA: TGTGCCAGCAGTCGCCAAGACAGGGTGAACTCTGGGGCCAACGTCCTGACTTTC
CDR3: CASSRQDRVNSGANVLTF

D: .
size: many
J: TRBJ2-1
V: TRBV7-4
DNA: TGTGCCAGCAGCTCCAGACAAGCAAGCTCCTACAATGAGCAGTTCTTC
CDR3: CASSSRQASSYNEQFF